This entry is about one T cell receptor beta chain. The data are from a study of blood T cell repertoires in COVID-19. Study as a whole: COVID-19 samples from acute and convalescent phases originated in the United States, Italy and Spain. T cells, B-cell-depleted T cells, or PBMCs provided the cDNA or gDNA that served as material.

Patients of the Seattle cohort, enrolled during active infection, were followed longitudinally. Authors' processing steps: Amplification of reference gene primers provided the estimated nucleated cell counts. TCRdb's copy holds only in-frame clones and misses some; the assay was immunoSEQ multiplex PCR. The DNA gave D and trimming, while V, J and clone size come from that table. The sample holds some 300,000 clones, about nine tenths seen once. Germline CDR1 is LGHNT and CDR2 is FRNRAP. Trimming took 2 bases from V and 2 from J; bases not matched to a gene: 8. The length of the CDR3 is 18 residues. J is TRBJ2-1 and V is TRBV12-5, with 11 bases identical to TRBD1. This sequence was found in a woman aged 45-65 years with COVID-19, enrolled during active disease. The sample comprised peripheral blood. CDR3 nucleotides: TGTGCTAGTGGTTTGCCAACAAGGGGACAGGGGGCCTACAATGAGCAGTTCTTC. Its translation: CASGLPTRGQGAYNEQFF.